The 7 T cell receptor beta chains in this list originate from one sample, sequenced in a study of T-cell memory formation after mild COVID-19. MiXCR, run by TCRdb on the 5' RACE reads, gives a single entry per CDR3 protein. The sample lists about 450,000 distinct CDR3 sequences; less than 25% were seen once. The source material was PBMCs or a T cell subset sorted from them (not recorded which). Receptors originate from an adult woman who had mild COVID-19 (a few samples of this study predate the infection). Cell type and time point are not known.

This clonotype has just a few counts. This chain links TRBV27 with TRBJ2-3; 10 bases are a match to TRBD2. Germline V CDR1 and CDR2: MNHEY, SMNVEV (reference sequence). This CDR3 is 17 amino acids long. Germline trimming cut 3 bases from V and 9 bases from J; bases unmatched to any gene: 15. CDR3 sequence (DNA): TGTGCCAGCAGTTTCCCAGGGAGCGGGGGGGCGGAGGCCACGCAGTATTTT. Translation: CASSFPGSGGAEATQYF.

At least ten counts were recorded for this clonotype. The rearrangement uses TRBV20-1 and TRBJ2-7, with D unresolved. Germline V CDR1 and CDR2: DFQATT, SNEGSKA (reference sequence). The CDR3 is 12 amino acids. The V and J ends lost 3 bases and 3 bases respectively, with 9 bases between them. DNA of the CDR3: TGCAGTGCTAGCGGGCAGGACTACGAGCAGTACTTC. Translating it yields CSASGQDYEQYF.

DNA for the CDR3: TGTGCCAGCAGTCCCCGGGGGGGAGTGTCCCACGAGCAGTACTTC. Protein product: CASSPRGGVSHEQYF. This chain uses TRBV12-3 or TRBV12-4 with TRBJ2-7; 8 bases match TRBD2. The CDR3 has 15 amino acids. With V trimmed by 5 bases and J by 5 bases, 11 bases remained unmatched.

The chain joins TRBV7-9 to TRBJ2-7; D might be TRBD1 or TRBD2, each matching 5 bases. The CDR3 contains 12 residues. Germline assignment: CDR1 SEHNR and CDR2 FQNEAQ (reference sequence). V was trimmed by 5 bases and J by 12 bases, leaving 17 bases between them. CDR3 DNA sequence: TGTGCCAGCAGCCTCGGGACCGTCGGATGGTACTTC. Translation gives CASSLGTVGWYF.

The CDR3 region is CSARLAGTSETQYF. The CDR3 bases are TGCAGTGCTAGGCTAGCGGGAACATCCGAGACCCAGTACTTC. The rearrangement uses TRBV20-1 and TRBJ2-5; TRBD2 matches 9 bases. In germline, CDR1 is DFQATT, CDR2 SNEGSKA (reference sequence). V lost 3 bases to trimming and J lost 5 bases; unmatched junction nucleotides: 7. This CDR3 region has 14 residues.

The chain combines TRBV19 with TRBJ2-5; the D is unclear. V was pared by 5 bases and J by 5 bases, with 21 bases between. The CDR3 spans 16 residues. CDR1 and CDR2 (germline): LNHDA, SQIVND (reference sequence). CDR3 nucleotide sequence: TGTGCCAGTAGTCGCATACGCCAGGATAGAGCGGAGACCCAGTACTTC. This sequence encodes CASSRIRQDRAETQYF.

V is TRBV10-3 and J is TRBJ1-3; the match to TRBD1 covers 8 bases. Germline assignment: CDR1 ENHRY and CDR2 SYGVKD. The CDR3 runs to 16 residues. V was pared by 4 bases and J by 0 bases, with 5 bases of the junction left unmatched. CDR3 nucleotide sequence: TGTGCCATCAGTGTGGGACAGGAGAGCTCTGGAAACACCATATATTTT. Translation gives CAISVGQESSGNTIYF.